The sequence of this TCR beta chain was determined in a study of technical replicates of blood from a few donors. Profiled with immunoSEQ multiplex PCR; TCRdb holds only in-frame clones, not every one. The sample lists 75,000 to 90,000 clones, around 93% seen once, with 0.3% to 0.35% in the top ten. Germline lookup yields CDR1 SGHAT and CDR2 FQNNGV. The V end lost 7 bases, the J end lost 3 bases, and 19 bases lay between the germline ends. This CDR3 contains 15 residues. This TCR was recovered from a human donor in good health. The genes are TRBV11-2 and TRBJ2-7; the D gene is possibly TRBD2 (6 bases). The sequencing input was T cells isolated from PBMCs. The CDR3 is CASTPPGLASYEQYF. CDR3 DNA sequence: TGTGCCAGCACCCCCCCGGGACTCGCTAGCTACGAGCAGTACTTC.